Listed below are T cell receptor beta chains from one sample, sequenced in a study of blood T cell repertoires in COVID-19. Clones were read by immunoSEQ multiplex PCR, and TCRdb kept only the in-frame ones, dropping some. The sample lists 210,000 or so clones; almost 90% were seen once. Source material: peripheral blood. The receptor source for this set is a woman aged 55-75 years with acute or convalescent COVID-19. The CDR3 runs from the conserved cysteine through the conserved F or W. D genes are given only for firm matches. Size is omitted from some rows. Given values are once, few, many or a class for expanded clones.

clone_size,d_call,j_call,v_call,cdr3_nt,cdr3_aa
-,TRBD1,TRBJ1-4,TRBV28,TGTGCCAGCAGTCCGCAGGGGGCTAACGAAAAACTGTTTTTT,CASSPQGANEKLFF
-,-,TRBJ1-3,TRBV27,TGTGCCAGCAGTTCTTCCGGGACACTCTTCTCTGGAAACACCATATATTTT,CASSSSGTLFSGNTIYF
-,-,TRBJ2-1,TRBV4-3,TGCGCCAGCAGCCGAGGCCTAGAGAGAGCCTATGAGCAGTTCTTC,CASSRGLERAYEQFF
-,-,TRBJ2-3,TRBV2,TGTGCCAGCGAGGCCCACGTAAAAAACCCGGATACGCAGTATTTT,CASEAHVKNPDTQYF
-,-,TRBJ2-7,TRBV7-9,TGTGCCAGCAGCTTACCTAGCAACTACGAGCAGTACTTC,CASSLPSNYEQYF
few,TRBD2,TRBJ2-7,TRBV28,TGTGCTCCGCCAGGGACACAGGGTTGGACTAGCGGTCCTCCTGGGCCCTACGAGCAGTACTTC,CAPPGTQGWTSGPPGPYEQYF
-,TRBD1,TRBJ1-6,TRBV7-9,TGTGCCAGCAGCTTAGATGGGACAGGGGACTCACCCCTCCACTTT,CASSLDGTGDSPLHF
-,-,TRBJ1-5,TRBV9,TGTGCCAGCAGCGTAGGAGAGAGCAATCAGCCCCAGCATTTT,CASSVGESNQPQHF
-,-,TRBJ1-1,TRBV7-8,TGTGCCAGCAGTTCAGGGATGAACACTGAAGCTTTCTTT,CASSSGMNTEAFF
-,-,TRBJ1-4,TRBV5-1,TGCGCCAGCAGCTTGTGGGGAGGTGAGGAAAAACTGTTTTTT,CASSLWGGEEKLFF
few,TRBD2,TRBJ2-1,TRBV6-5,TGTGCCAGCAATATAGCGGGGGGGTACAATGAGCAGTTCTTC,CASNIAGGYNEQFF
-,-,TRBJ1-3,TRBV9,TGTGCCAGCAGCGTGACAGCCTCTGGAAACACCATATATTTT,CASSVTASGNTIYF
-,-,TRBJ2-3,TRBV7-9,TGTGCCAGCAGCTCTTGGCCCTCCGGCACAGATACGCAGTATTTT,CASSSWPSGTDTQYF
once,-,TRBJ1-5,TRBV30,TGTGCCTGGAGTGAGGGGGGGGATCAGCCCCAGCATTTT,CAWSEGGDQPQHF